A selection of T cell receptor beta chains follows, all from one sample in a study of blood T cell repertoires in COVID-19. Clones were sequenced by immunoSEQ multiplex PCR, and TCRdb holds only the in-frame ones, with some missing. The profile shows under 75,000 clones, about 70% of them singletons. Sequenced material: peripheral blood. The receptors shown here come from an elderly woman with acute or convalescent COVID-19. Both conserved end residues are part of each CDR3.

cdr3_length: 14; v_call: TRBV5-8; cdr3_aa: CASSPRPQADEQYF
cdr3_length: 11; v_call: TRBV28; cdr3_aa: CASSKTGGYTF
cdr3_length: 12; v_call: TRBV28; cdr3_aa: CASSPETGTHTF
cdr3_length: 14; v_call: TRBV6-5; cdr3_aa: CASSPTVSNYGYTF
cdr3_length: 12; v_call: TRBV3-1/TRBV3-2; cdr3_aa: CASSRGGDTQYF
cdr3_length: 16; v_call: TRBV29-1; cdr3_aa: CSVRGGTGAYTDTQYF
cdr3_length: 16; v_call: TRBV5-1; cdr3_aa: CASSFQGAPGANVLTF
cdr3_length: 14; v_call: TRBV10-3; cdr3_aa: CAISEGQGQETQYF
cdr3_length: 15; v_call: TRBV11-3; cdr3_aa: CASSLAGQRDTEAFF
cdr3_length: 18; v_call: TRBV28; cdr3_aa: CASSTSTGTSSNSDTQYF
cdr3_length: 15; v_call: TRBV7-3; cdr3_aa: CASSLAVGRPNEQFF
cdr3_length: 15; v_call: TRBV27; cdr3_aa: CASSLKPGWDYGYTF
cdr3_length: 14; v_call: TRBV5-1; cdr3_aa: CASSLVGGTGELFF